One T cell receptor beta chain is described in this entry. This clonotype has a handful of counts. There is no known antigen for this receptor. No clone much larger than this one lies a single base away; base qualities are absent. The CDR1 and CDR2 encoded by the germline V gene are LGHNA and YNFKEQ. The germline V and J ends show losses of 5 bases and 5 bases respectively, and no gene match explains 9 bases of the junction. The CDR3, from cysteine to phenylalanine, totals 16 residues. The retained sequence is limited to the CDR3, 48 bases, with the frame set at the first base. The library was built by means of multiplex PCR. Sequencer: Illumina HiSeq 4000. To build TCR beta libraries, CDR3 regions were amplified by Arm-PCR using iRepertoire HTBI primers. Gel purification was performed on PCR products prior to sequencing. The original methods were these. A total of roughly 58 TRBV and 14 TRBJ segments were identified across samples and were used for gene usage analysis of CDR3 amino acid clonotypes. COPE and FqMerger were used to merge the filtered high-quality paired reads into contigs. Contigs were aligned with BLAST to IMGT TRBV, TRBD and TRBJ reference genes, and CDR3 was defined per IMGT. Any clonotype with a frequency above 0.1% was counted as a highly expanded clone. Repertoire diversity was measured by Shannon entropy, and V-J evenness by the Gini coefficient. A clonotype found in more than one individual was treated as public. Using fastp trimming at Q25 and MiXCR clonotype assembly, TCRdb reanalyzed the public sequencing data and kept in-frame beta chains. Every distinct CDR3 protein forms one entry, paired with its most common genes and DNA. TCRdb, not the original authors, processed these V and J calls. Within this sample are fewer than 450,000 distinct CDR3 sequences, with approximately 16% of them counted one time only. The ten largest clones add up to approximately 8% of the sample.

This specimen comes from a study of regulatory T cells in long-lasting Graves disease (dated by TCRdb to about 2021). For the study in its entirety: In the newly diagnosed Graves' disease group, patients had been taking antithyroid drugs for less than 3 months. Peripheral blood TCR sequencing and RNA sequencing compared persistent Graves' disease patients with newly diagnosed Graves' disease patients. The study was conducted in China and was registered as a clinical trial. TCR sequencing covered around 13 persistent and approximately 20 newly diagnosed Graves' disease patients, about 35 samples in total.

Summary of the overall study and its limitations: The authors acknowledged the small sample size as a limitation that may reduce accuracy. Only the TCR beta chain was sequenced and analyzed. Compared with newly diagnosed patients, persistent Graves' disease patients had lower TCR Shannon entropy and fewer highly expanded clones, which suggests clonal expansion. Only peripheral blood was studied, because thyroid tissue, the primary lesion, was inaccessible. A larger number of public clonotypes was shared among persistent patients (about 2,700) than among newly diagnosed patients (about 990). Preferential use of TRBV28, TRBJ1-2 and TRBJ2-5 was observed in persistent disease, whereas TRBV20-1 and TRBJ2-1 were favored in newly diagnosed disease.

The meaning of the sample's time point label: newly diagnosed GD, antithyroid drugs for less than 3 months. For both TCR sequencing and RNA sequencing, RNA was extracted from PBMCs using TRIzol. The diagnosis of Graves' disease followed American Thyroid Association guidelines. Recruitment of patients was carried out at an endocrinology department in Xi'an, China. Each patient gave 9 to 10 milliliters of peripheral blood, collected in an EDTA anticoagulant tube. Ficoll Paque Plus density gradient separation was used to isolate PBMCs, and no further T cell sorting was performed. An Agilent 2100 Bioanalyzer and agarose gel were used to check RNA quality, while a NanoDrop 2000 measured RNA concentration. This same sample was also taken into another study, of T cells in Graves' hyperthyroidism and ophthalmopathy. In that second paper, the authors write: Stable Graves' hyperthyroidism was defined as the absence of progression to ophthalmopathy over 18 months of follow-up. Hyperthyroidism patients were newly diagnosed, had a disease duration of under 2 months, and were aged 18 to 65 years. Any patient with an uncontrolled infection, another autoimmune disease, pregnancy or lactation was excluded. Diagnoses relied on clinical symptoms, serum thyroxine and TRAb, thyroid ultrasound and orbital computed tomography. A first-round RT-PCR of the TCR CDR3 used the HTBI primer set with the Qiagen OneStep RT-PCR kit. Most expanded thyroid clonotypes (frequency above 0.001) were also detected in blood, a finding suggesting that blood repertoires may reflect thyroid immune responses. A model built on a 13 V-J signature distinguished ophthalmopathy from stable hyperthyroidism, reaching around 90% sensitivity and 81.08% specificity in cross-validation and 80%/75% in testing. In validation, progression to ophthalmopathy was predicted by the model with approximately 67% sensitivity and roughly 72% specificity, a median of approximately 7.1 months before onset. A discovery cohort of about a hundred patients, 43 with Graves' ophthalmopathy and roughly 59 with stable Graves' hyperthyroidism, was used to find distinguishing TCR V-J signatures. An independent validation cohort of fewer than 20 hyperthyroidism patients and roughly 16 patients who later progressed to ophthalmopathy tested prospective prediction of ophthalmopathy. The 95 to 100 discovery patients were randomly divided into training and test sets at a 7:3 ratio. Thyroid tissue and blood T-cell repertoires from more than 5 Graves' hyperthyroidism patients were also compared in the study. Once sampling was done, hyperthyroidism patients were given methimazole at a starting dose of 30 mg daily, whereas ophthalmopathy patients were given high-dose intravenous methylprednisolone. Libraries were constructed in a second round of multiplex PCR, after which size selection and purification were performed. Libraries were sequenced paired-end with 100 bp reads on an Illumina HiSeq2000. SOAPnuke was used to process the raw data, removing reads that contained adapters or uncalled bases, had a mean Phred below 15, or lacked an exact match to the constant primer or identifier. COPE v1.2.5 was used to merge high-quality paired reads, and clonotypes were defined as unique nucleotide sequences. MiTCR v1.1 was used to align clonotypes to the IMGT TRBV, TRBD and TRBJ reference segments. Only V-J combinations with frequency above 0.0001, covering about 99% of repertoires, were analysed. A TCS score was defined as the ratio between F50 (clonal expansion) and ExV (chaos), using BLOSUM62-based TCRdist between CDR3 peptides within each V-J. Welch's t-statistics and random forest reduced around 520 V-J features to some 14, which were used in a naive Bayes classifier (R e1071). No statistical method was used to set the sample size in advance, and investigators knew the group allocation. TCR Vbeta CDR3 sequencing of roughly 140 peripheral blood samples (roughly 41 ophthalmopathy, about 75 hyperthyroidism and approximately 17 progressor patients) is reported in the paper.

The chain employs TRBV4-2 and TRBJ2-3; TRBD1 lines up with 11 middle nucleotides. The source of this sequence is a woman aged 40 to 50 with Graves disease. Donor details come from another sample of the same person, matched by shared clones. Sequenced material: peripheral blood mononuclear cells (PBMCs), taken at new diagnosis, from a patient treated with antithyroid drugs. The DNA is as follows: TGTGCCAGCAGCTTCTTAGCGGGACAGGGGGGAGATACGCAGTATTTT. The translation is CASSFLAGQGGDTQYF.